The 13 T cell receptor beta chains below come from one sample, sequenced in a study of CD8 T cells in ankylosing spondylitis. Findings and limits, study-wide: What appeared characteristic of ankylosing spondylitis blood was a TCR beta motif of eight highly homologous variants.

These receptors' targets are unknown. MiXCR, run by TCRdb on the 5' RACE reads, gives a single entry per CDR3 protein. The sample contains a few hundred thousand distinct CDR3 sequences, more than 9.5% of which appear only once. Sample: blood, either unsorted or a sorted T cell fraction (not recorded which). The receptors were gathered from a male donor with ankylosing spondylitis.

This clonotype was recorded many times. The rearrangement links TRBV24-1 to TRBJ2-1, with 10 bases that match TRBD2. V dropped 3 bases and J dropped 5; count of bases not matched to a gene: 6. The CDR3 spans 16 residues. Per germline, CDR1 KGHDR and CDR2 SFDVKD. The chain's CDR3 is CATSDPTSGIDNEQFF. Here the CDR3 DNA reads TGTGCCACCAGTGATCCTACTAGCGGGATCGACAATGAGCAGTTCTTC.

This chain connects TRBV4-1 to TRBJ2-2; tentatively, D is TRBD1 (5 bases). The CDR3 runs to 16 residues. Trimming stripped 1 base from V and 4 bases from J, with 13 bases between. CDR1 is MGHRA, CDR2 YSYEKL, per germline. In nucleotides, the CDR3 is TGCGCCAGCAGCCAAGGGACACAGGTGGTCACCGGGGAGCTGTTTTTT. It is translated as CASSQGTQVVTGELFF.

This clonotype has just a few counts. Here the CDR3 reads CSARGQSGLLAKNIQYF. For the CDR3, the DNA is TGCAGTGCTAGGGGACAATCAGGGCTACTAGCCAAAAACATTCAGTACTTC. The chain recombines TRBV20-1 with TRBJ2-4, with D perhaps matching TRBD1 (6 bases). Germline loops: CDR1 DFQATT, CDR2 SNEGSKA (reference sequence). V gave up 3 bases and J gave up 0 bases, with 18 bases separating them. The CDR3 is 17 residues long.

V usage is TRBV25-1 and J usage is TRBJ2-7, with TRBD2 matching over 7 bases. The length of the CDR3 is 13 residues. Per the germline V gene, CDR1 is MGHDK and CDR2 is SYGVNS. Unmatched junction bases numbered 5, after V lost 2 bases and J lost 7 bases. The CDR3 spells CASSEAGVGEQYF. The CDR3 DNA reads as TGTGCCAGCAGTGAAGCGGGAGTGGGTGAGCAGTACTTC.

The CDR3 sequence is CASSRGRDRAAIGAEETQYF. For the CDR3, the DNA is TGTGCCAGCAGCCGTGGGCGGGACAGAGCCGCAATTGGCGCGGAAGAGACCCAGTACTTC. The chain couples TRBV27 to TRBJ2-5, with a possible D match to TRBD1 (7 bases). Germline V gene data show CDR1 as MNHEY and CDR2 as SMNVEV (reference sequence). The V end lost 6 bases, the J end lost 3 bases, and 32 bases lay between the germline ends. This CDR3 spans 20 amino acids.

The gene calls are TRBV21-1 and TRBJ2-6. TRBV21-1 is recorded as a pseudogene. The CDR3 length is 13 residues. The CDR3 nucleotides read TGTGCCAGCATCTCGTGCGGGGCCAACGTCCTGACTTTC. It yields the protein CASISCGANVLTF.

This clonotype has more than one count but fewer than ten. The genes are TRBV7-2 and TRBJ2-1; D is unclear. Germline V lookup: CDR1 SGHTA, CDR2 FQGNSA. The CDR3 covers 13 residues. Trimming took 5 bases from V and 7 from J, leaving 12 bases between them. As DNA, the CDR3 is TGTGCCAGCAGCCATTCCCTAATGAATGAGCAGTTCTTC. It translates to CASSHSLMNEQFF.

This clonotype turned up a few times. The V and J genes are TRBV7-7 and TRBJ1-4; D is ambiguous. The germline gives CDR1 SSHAT, CDR2 FNYEAQ (reference sequence). This CDR3 contains 13 residues. The V gene lost 5 bases and the J gene lost 8 bases, with 12 bases spanning the gap. The CDR3 DNA reads as TGTGCCAGCAGCGCCCTACAAGGGGAAAAACTGTTTTTT. Amino acids: CASSALQGEKLFF.

This clonotype was seen many times. The chain has TRBV7-9 and TRBJ2-7, with D unresolved. The V end was cut by 1 base, the J end by 6 bases, with 10 bases between. The V gene's germline CDR1 is SEHNR and CDR2 FQNEAQ (reference sequence). The CDR3 is made up of 13 amino acids. The chain's CDR3 is CASSLGNVGEQYV. The CDR3 nucleotides are TGTGCCAGCAGCTTAGGGAACGTAGGCGAGCAGTACGTC.

This clonotype was found a few times. This rearrangement joins TRBV5-1 to TRBJ2-7; D gene ambiguous. Germline V gene data show CDR1 as SGHRS and CDR2 as YFSETQ. CDR3 length: 12 amino acids. With 0 bases removed from V and 6 bases from J, the gap between germline ends came to 7 bases. The CDR3 DNA sequence: TGCGCCAGCAGCTTGGCCGGACCCGAGCAGTACTTC. This translates into CASSLAGPEQYF.

This clonotype appeared many times. V and J are TRBV2 and TRBJ1-5; 12 nucleotides line up with TRBD1. CDR1 is SNHLY, CDR2 FYNNEI, per germline. The CDR3 is made up of 15 amino acids. V lost 5 bases, J lost 6 bases, and 5 bases stayed unmatched. The CDR3: CASSLGQGAVQPQHF. CDR3 nucleotide sequence: TGTGCCAGCAGTTTGGGACAGGGGGCGGTTCAGCCCCAGCATTTT.

The table lists this clonotype with many counts. The genes are TRBV29-1 and TRBJ2-1; a weak D match, TRBD2 (6 bases). Deletions cut 4 bases from V and 5 bases from J, with 12 bases between. From germline, CDR1 is SQVTM and CDR2 ANQGSEA. The CDR3 is 13 residues long. Here the CDR3 DNA reads TGCAGCGTTGGACAGCTAGCGAACAATGAGCAGTTCTTC. Translation gives CSVGQLANNEQFF.

V usage is TRBV15 and J usage is TRBJ2-2, with 7 bases identical to TRBD1. Trimming at V came to 5 bases and at J to 7 bases, leaving 10 bases not matched to a gene. The CDR3 contains 15 residues. Germline CDR1 LNHNV, CDR2 YYDKDF (reference sequence). CDR3 nucleotide sequence: TGTGCCACCAGCTCCCGGACAGGATCGGGCGGGGAGCTGTTTTTT. Its translation: CATSSRTGSGGELFF.